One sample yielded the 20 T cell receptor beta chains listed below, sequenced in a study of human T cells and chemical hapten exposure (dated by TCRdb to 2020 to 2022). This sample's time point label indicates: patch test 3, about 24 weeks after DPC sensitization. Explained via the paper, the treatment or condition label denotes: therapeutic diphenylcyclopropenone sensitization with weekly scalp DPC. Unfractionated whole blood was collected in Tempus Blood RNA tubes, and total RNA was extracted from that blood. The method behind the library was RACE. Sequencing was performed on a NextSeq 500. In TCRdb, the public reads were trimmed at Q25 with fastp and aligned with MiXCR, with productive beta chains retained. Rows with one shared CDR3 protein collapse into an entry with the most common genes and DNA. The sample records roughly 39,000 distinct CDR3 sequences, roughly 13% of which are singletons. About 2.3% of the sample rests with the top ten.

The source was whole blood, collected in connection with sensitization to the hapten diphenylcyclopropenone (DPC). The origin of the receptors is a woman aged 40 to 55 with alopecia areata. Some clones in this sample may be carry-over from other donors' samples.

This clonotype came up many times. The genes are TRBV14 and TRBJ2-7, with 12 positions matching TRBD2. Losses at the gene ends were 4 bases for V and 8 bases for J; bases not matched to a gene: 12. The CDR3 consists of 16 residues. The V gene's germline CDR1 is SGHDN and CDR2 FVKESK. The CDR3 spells CASSPRTSGTAGKQYF. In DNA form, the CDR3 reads TGTGCCAGCAGCCCAAGGACTAGCGGGACCGCGGGGAAGCAGTACTTC.

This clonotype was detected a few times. The chain's CDR3 is CASSRRNEQFF. Here the CDR3 DNA reads TGCGCCAGCAGCCGGCGCAATGAGCAGTTCTTC. The V gene is TRBV5-1, the J gene TRBJ2-1; D not certain. This CDR3 is built from 11 residues. Germline-derived CDR1 and CDR2 are SGHRS and YFSETQ. Trimming left V 4 bases short and J 6 bases short, with 5 bases between.

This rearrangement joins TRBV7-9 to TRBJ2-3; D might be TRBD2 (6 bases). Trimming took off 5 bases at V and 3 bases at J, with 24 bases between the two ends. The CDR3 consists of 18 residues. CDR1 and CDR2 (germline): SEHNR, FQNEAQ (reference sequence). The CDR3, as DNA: TGTGCCAGCAGCCCTCTACCCCCGGGGGATTGGGTGACAGATACGCAGTATTTT. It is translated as CASSPLPPGDWVTDTQYF.

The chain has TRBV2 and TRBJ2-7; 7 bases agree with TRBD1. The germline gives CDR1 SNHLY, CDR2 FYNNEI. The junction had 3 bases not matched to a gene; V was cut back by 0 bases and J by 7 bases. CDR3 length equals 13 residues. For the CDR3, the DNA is TGTGCCAGCAGTGAAGCGACAGGGTTGGAGCAGTACTTC. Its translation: CASSEATGLEQYF.

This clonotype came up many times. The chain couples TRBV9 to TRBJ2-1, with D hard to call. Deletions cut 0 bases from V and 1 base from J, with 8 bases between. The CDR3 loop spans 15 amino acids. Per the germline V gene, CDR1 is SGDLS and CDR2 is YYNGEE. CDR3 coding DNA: TGTGCCAGCAGCGTAGGACCGGATTCCTACAATGAGCAGTTCTTC. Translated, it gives CASSVGPDSYNEQFF.

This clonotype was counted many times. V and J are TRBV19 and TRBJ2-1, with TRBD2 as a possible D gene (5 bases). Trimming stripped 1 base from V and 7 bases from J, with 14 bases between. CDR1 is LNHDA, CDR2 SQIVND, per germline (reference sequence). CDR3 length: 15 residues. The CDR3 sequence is CASSIGSLERNEQFF. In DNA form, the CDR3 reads TGTGCCAGTAGTATAGGCTCACTAGAGAGGAATGAGCAGTTCTTC. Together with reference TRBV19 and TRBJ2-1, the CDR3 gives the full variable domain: DGGITQSPKYLFRKEGQNVTLSCEQNLNHDAMYWYRQDPGQGLRLIYYSQIVNDFQKGDIAEGYSVSREKKESFPLTVTSAQKNPTAFYLCASSIGSLERNEQFFGPGTRLTVL.

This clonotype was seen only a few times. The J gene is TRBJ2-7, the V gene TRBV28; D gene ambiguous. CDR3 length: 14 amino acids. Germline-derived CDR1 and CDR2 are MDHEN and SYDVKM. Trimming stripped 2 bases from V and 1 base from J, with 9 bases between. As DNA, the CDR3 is TGTGCCAGCAGTTTAAGGCCAGGATCCTACGAGCAGTACTTC. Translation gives CASSLRPGSYEQYF.

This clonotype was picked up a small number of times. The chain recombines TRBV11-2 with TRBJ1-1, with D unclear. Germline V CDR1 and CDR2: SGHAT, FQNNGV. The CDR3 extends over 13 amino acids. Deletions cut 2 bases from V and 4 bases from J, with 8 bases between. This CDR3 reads CASSLYQATEAFF. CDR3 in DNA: TGTGCCAGCAGCTTATACCAGGCCACTGAAGCTTTCTTT.

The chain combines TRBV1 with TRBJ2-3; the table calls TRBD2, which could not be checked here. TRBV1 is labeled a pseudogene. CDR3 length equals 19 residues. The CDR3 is CTSSQEIGGLAGLTDTQYF. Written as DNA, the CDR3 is TGCACCAGCAGCCAAGAAATCGGCGGGCTAGCGGGGTTAACAGATACGCAGTATTTT.

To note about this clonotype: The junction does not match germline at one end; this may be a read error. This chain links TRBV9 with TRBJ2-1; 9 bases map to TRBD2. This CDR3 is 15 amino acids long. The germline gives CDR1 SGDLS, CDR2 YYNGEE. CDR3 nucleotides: TGTGCCAGCAGCGTAATAGCGGGAGCACCCAATGGGCAGTTCTTC. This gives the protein CASSVIAGAPNGQFF.

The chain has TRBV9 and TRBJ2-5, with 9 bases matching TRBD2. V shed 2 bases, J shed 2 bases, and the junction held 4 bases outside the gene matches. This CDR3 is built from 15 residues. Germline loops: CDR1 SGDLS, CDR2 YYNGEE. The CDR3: CASSVSGGFQETQYF. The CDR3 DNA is TGTGCCAGCAGCGTTAGCGGGGGCTTTCAAGAGACCCAGTACTTC.

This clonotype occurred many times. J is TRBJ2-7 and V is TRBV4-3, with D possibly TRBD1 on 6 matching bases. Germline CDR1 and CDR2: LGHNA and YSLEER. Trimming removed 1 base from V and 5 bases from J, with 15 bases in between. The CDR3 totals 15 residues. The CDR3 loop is CASSQGSGAPHEQYF. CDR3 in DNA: TGCGCCAGCAGCCAAGGGTCAGGGGCACCCCACGAGCAGTACTTC.

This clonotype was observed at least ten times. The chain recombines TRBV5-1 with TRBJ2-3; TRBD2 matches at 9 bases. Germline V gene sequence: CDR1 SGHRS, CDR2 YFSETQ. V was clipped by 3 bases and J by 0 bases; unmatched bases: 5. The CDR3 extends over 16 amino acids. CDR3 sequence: CASSSIAGVSTDTQYF. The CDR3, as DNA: TGCGCCAGCAGCTCAATAGCGGGAGTGAGCACAGATACGCAGTATTTT.

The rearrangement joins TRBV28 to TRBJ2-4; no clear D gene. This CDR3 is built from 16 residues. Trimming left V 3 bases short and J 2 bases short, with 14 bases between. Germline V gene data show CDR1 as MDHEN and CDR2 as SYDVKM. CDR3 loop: CASSFPQWRTKNIQYF. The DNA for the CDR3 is TGTGCCAGCAGTTTCCCACAGTGGCGGACCAAAAACATTCAGTACTTC.

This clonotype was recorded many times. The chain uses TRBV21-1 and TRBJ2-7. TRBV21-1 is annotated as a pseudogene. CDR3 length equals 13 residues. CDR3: CASTYRSSYEQYF. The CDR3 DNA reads TGTGCCAGCACCTACAGGAGCTCCTACGAGCAGTACTTC.

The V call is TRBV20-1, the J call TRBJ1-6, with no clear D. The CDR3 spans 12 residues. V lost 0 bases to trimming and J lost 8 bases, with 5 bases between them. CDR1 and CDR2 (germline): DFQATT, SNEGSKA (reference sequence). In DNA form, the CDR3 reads TGCAGTGCTAGAGATCAGCATTCACCCCTCCACTTT. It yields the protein CSARDQHSPLHF.

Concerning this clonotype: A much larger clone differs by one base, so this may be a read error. The CDR3 nucleotides read TGTGCCAGCAGTACTAGCGGGGGCCCTCACAATGAGCAGTTCTTC. Translation gives CASSTSGGPHNEQFF. The rearrangement joins TRBV11-2 to TRBJ2-1; 11 bases are a match to TRBD2. Germline V gene data show CDR1 as SGHAT and CDR2 as FQNNGV. V was pared by 6 bases and J by 5 bases, with 6 bases of the junction left unmatched. The CDR3 totals 15 residues.

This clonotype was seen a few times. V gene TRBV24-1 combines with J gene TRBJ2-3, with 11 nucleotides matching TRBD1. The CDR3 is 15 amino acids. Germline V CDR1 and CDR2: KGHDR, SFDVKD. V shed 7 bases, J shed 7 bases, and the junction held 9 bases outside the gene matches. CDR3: CATSLPGQGVYTQYF. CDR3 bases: TGTGCCACCAGCTTGCCGGGACAGGGGGTTTATACGCAGTATTTT.

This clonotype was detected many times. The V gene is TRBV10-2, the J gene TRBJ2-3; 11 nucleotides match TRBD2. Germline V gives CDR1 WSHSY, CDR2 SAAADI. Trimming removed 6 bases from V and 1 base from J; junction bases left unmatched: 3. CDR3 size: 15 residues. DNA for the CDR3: TGCGCCAGCAGAGCGACTAGCGGGGGCACAGATACGCAGTATTTT. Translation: CASRATSGGTDTQYF.

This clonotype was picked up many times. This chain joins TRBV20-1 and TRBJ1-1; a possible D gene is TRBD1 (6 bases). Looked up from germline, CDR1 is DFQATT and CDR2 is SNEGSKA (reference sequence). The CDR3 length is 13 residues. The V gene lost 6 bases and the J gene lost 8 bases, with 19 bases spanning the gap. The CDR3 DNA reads TGCAGTGCCGCGGACAGCCCTGACCGGGAAGCTTTCTTT. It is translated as CSAADSPDREAFF.